This T cell receptor (beta chain) originates from a study of Graves' ophthalmopathy and Graves' hyperthyroidism (dated by TCRdb to 2016 to 2019). Broadly, across the study: Peripheral blood was collected before any treatment was given, at the time of initial diagnosis. The roughly 100 discovery patients were randomly split 7:3 into training and test sets. T-cell repertoires of thyroid tissue and blood were compared in over 5 hyperthyroidism patients. For independent validation, a separate cohort was made up of 18 to 20 hyperthyroidism patients plus 17 patients who later progressed from hyperthyroidism to ophthalmopathy. In total, some 130 blood samples were TCR-sequenced: around 42 ophthalmopathy, approximately 80 hyperthyroidism and approximately 17 hyperthyroidism-to-ophthalmopathy patients. To tell Graves' ophthalmopathy apart from Graves' hyperthyroidism, and to predict which patients would progress to ophthalmopathy, the study relied on TCR beta repertoire signatures. Once sampling was done, hyperthyroidism patients were given methimazole at a starting dose of 30 mg daily, while ophthalmopathy patients were given high-dose intravenous methylprednisolone. To explore V-J signatures that distinguish ophthalmopathy from hyperthyroidism, a discovery set of 90 to 100 patients was enrolled, made up of over 40 with ophthalmopathy and roughly 55 with stable hyperthyroidism. General conclusions and limits of the study: The 13-signature model separated ophthalmopathy from stable hyperthyroidism with around 90% sensitivity and approximately 81% specificity in cross-validation, and 80%/75% in the test set. Most expanded thyroid clonotypes with frequency above 0.001 were also detected in blood, suggesting blood repertoires may reflect the thyroid immune response. In validation, the model predicted ophthalmopathy progression with about 70% sensitivity and 72.22% specificity; some 13 predicted patients were CT-confirmed with GO in a median of around 6 months. Sample size was not statistically predetermined, and group allocation was not concealed from the investigators.

Hyperthyroidism was defined as stable when no progression to ophthalmopathy occurred within 18 months of follow-up. Patients with hyperthyroidism were aged 18 to 65 years, had been newly diagnosed, and had a disease duration of less than 2 months. Patients with other autoimmune diseases, uncontrolled infections, pregnancy or lactation were excluded from the study. Diagnosis was based on clinical symptoms, serum thyroxine, TRAb, thyroid ultrasound and orbital computed tomography. Using Ficoll-Paque density gradient centrifugation, PBMCs were isolated from 9 to 10 ml of fresh peripheral blood. Trizol reagent was used to extract the total RNA, and its quality was then checked on an Agilent 2100 Bioanalyzer. For repertoire sequencing, the TCR beta CDR3 regions were amplified from RNA transcripts. HTBI primers and the Qiagen OneStep RT-PCR kit were used in a first-round RT-PCR, which was followed by a second-round multiplex PCR, size selection and purification. Libraries were sequenced paired-end with 100 bp reads on an Illumina HiSeq2000. The original pipeline was this. SOAPnuke was used to process the reads, throwing out any read that had adapters, had uncalled bases, had a mean Phred below 15, or lacked an exact constant-primer or identifier match. COPE v1.2.5 was used to merge high-quality paired reads. Clonotypes were defined as unique nucleotide sequences and were aligned to IMGT TRB V, D and J references using MiTCR v1.1. The analysis was limited to V-J combinations with a frequency above 0.0001, which together covered around 99% of the repertoires. For each V-J combination, a TCR clonal expansion and chaos score was defined as F50 clonal expansion divided by the chaos observed in the TCRdist matrix. Features were reduced by Welch's t-statistics and random forest to approximately 13 V-J combinations, which fed a naive Bayes classifier. The similarity between thyroid and blood repertoires was quantified using the Morisita-Horn index. TCRdb cleaned the public reads at Q25 with fastp, built clones with MiXCR and kept in-frame beta chains. Here each entry gathers all rows of one CDR3 protein and keeps the most common genes and DNA. TCRdb assigned the V and J calls; the authors' analysis was not used. The sample table contains approximately 410,000 distinct CDR3 sequences; only one count was recorded for approximately 15% of them. The ten largest clones represent about 7.3% of the sample.

This clonotype was observed a few times. Its antigen has not been determined. No per-base quality is available; no much larger clone lies one base away. CDR1 and CDR2, per the germline V gene, are SGDLS and YYNGEE. V and J are truncated by 3 bases and 4 bases respectively, leaving an intervening sequence of 16 bases. The CDR3 sequence holds 15 residues, the cysteine and phenylalanine included. The sequence is cut down to CDR3 DNA, 45 bases in frame from base 1. Sequenced: peripheral blood. The sequence derives from a woman younger than 35 with stable Graves' hyperthyroidism. Donor details come from another sample of the same person, matched by shared clones. The chain couples TRBV9 to TRBJ1-1; too little of a D gene remains to name it. The nucleotides read TGTGCCAGCAGCGAACAACAGAGGTTGGCCACTGAAGCTTTCTTT. Translated, it gives CASSEQQRLATEAFF.